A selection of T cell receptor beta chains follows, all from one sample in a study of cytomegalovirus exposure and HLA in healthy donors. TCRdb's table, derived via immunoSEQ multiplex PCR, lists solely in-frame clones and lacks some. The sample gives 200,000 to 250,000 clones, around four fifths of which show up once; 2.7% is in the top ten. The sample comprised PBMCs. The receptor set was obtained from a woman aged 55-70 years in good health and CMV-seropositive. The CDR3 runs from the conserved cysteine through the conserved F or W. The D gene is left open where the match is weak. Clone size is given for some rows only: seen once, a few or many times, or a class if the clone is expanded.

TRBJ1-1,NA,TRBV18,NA,CASSLSENTEAFF,TGTGCCAGCTCATTGAGCGAGAACACTGAAGCTTTCTTT
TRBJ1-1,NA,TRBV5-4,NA,CASSLGQANTEAFF,TGTGCCAGCAGCTTGGGACAGGCCAACACTGAAGCTTTCTTT
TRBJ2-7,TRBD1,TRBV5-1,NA,CASRRGTGNYEQYF,TGCGCCAGCCGACGAGGGACAGGGAACTACGAGCAGTACTTC
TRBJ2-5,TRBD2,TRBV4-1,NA,CASSQRIFGTSGSEETQYF,TGCGCCAGCAGCCAAAGGATATTCGGGACTAGCGGTAGTGAAGAGACCCAGTACTTC
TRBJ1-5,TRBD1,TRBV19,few,CASSTLDRAMGQPQHF,TGTGCCAGTAGTACCCTTGACAGGGCAATGGGTCAGCCCCAGCATTTT
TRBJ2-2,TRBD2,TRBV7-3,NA,CASSKSTGLGNTGELFF,TGTGCCAGCAGCAAGAGTACGGGACTAGGGAACACCGGGGAGCTGTTTTTT
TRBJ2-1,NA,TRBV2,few,CASSYNSGYEQFF,TGTGCCAGCAGTTATAATAGCGGCTATGAGCAGTTCTTC
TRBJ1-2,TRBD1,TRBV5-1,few,CASGKGQGTYGYTF,TGCGCCAGCGGGAAGGGACAGGGGACCTATGGCTACACCTTC
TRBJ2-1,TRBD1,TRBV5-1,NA,CASSLTGDEQFF,TGCGCCAGCAGCCTGACAGGGGATGAGCAGTTCTTC
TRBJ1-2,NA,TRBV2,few,CASSAEGHYGYGYTF,TGTGCCAGCAGTGCAGAGGGACACTACGGCTATGGCTACACCTTC
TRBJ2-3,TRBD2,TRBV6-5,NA,CASSLTSGGVIDTQYF,TGTGCCAGCAGTTTGACTAGCGGGGGGGTGATAGATACGCAGTATTTT
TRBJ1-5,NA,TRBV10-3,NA,CAISETGGLGQPQHF,TGTGCCATCAGTGAGACCGGGGGGCTGGGACAGCCCCAGCATTTT
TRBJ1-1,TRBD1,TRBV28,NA,CASSLPGIEDRDAEAFF,TGTGCCAGCAGTTTACCGGGGATCGAAGACAGGGACGCTGAAGCTTTCTTT
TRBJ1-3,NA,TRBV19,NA,CASSTGGSGNTIYF,TGTGCCAGTAGTACCGGCGGATCTGGAAACACCATATATTTT
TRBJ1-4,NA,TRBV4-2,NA,CASSHPPVNEKLFF,TGTGCCAGCAGCCACCCACCAGTTAATGAAAAACTGTTTTTT
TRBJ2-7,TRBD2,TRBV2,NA,CASKLASGAHEQYF,TGTGCCAGCAAGTTGGCTAGCGGGGCCCACGAGCAGTACTTC
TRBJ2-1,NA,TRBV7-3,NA,CASSLFRAYHEQFF,TGTGCCAGCAGCTTATTTAGAGCGTACCATGAGCAGTTCTTC
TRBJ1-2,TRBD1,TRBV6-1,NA,CASSYSGGHGYTF,TGTGCCAGCAGTTATTCAGGGGGCCATGGCTACACCTTC
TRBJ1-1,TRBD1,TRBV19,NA,CASSDQRQGDTEAFF,TGTGCCAGTAGTGACCAACGACAGGGGGACACTGAAGCTTTCTTT
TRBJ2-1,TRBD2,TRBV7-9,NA,CASSLRPASGTYNEQFF,TGTGCCAGCAGCCTTCGGCCGGCTAGCGGAACGTACAATGAGCAGTTCTTC
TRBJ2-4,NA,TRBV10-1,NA,CASSDREDIQYF,TGCGCCAGCAGTGACAGGGAGGACATTCAGTACTTC
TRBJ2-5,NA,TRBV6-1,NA,CASGGRAWETQYF,TGTGCCAGCGGAGGACGGGCCTGGGAGACCCAGTACTTC
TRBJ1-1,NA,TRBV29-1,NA,CSVVDGLNTEAFF,TGCAGCGTTGTGGACGGACTCAACACTGAAGCTTTCTTT
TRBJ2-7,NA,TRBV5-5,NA,CASSPSGLYLYEQYF,TGTGCCAGCAGCCCCTCGGGTCTATATTTGTACGAGCAGTACTTC
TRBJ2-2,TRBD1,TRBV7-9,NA,CASSVRQGGELFF,TGTGCCAGCAGCGTACGACAGGGCGGGGAGCTGTTTTTT
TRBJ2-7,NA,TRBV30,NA,CAWSTGYNSYEQYF,TGTGCCTGGAGTACAGGCTACAACTCCTACGAGCAGTACTTC
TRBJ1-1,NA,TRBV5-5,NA,CASSLFTVNTEAFF,TGTGCCAGCAGCTTGTTCACAGTGAACACTGAAGCTTTCTTT
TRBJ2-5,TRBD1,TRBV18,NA,CASSEDRGRETQYF,TGTGCCAGCTCAGAGGACAGGGGGCGTGAGACCCAGTACTTC
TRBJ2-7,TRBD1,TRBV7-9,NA,CASSPSGQGISEQYF,TGTGCCAGCAGCCCCTCGGGACAGGGGATTTCCGAGCAGTACTTC
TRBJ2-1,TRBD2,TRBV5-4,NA,CASSSGLVTLGQFF,TGTGCCAGCAGCTCAGGACTAGTTACTCTCGGGCAGTTCTTC
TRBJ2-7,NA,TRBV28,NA,CASSLDQDYEQYF,TGTGCCAGCAGTTTAGACCAGGATTACGAGCAGTACTTC
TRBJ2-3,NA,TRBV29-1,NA,CSVDGTRGLGDTQYF,TGCAGCGTTGACGGGACTCGAGGCCTCGGGGATACGCAGTATTTT
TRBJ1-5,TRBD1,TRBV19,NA,CASSIEGGQGALNQPQHF,TGTGCCAGTAGTATCGAAGGGGGACAGGGAGCCCTCAATCAGCCCCAGCATTTT
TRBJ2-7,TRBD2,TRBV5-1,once,CASSLASGKRTYEQYF,TGCGCCAGCAGCCTCGCTAGCGGGAAGAGGACCTACGAGCAGTACTTC
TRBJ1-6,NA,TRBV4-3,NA,CASSPLTGGDSPLHF,TGCGCCAGCAGCCCACTCACGGGGGGGGATTCACCCCTCCACTTT